The next 30 T cell receptor beta chains were all read from a single sample in a study of T cells in Graves' hyperthyroidism and ophthalmopathy (dated by TCRdb to about 2019). Library preparation used multiplex PCR. The sequencer listed for this sample is Illumina HiSeq 2000. Amplification of TCR beta CDR3 regions was carried out from RNA transcripts. The first round of RT-PCR for the TCR CDR3 was performed with the HTBI primer set and the Qiagen OneStep RT-PCR kit. TCRdb ran its own pipeline on the public reads, namely fastp trimming at Q25 and MiXCR clone calling, and kept in-frame beta chains. All rows with the same CDR3 protein become a single entry with the most common DNA and genes. Counted in this sample were almost 250,000 distinct CDR3 sequences; 24% of them appeared once. The ten largest clones take up 30% to 40% of the sample. What was sequenced was blood. These receptors originate from a woman in her thirties or forties with Graves' ophthalmopathy.

This chain uses TRBV30 with TRBJ2-2; 10 bases align to TRBD2. This CDR3 contains 15 residues. Germline V gene lookup returns CDR1 GTSNPN and CDR2 SVGIG (reference sequence). V shed 3 bases, J shed 2 bases, and the junction held 3 bases outside the gene matches. The CDR3 loop is CAWRIAGGNTGELFF. For the CDR3, the DNA is TGTGCCTGGAGGATAGCGGGAGGAAACACCGGGGAGCTGTTTTTT.

This clonotype has ten or more counts. The V gene is TRBV12-3 or TRBV12-4, the J gene TRBJ2-7; D is ambiguous. Trimming left V 6 bases short and J 2 bases short, with 11 bases between. The CDR3 has 13 residues. CDR3 loop: CASRTGLTYEQYF. DNA for the CDR3: TGTGCCAGCAGAACCGGGCTTACCTACGAGCAGTACTTC.

This clonotype occurred many times. V is TRBV18 and J is TRBJ2-7; D might be TRBD1 (5 bases). The CDR3 has 16 residues. Germline CDR1 is KGHSH and CDR2 is LQKENI. Trimming took off 2 bases at V and 0 bases at J, with 14 bases between the two ends. DNA of the CDR3: TGTGCCAGCTCACCATCATTTACAGGAAGCTCCTACGAGCAGTACTTC. Protein product: CASSPSFTGSSYEQYF.

This clonotype was seen repeatedly, ten times or more. CDR3 in DNA: TGTGCCAGCAGTTTCTATCGGGCTGACAACACCGGGGAGCTGTTTTTT. This encodes CASSFYRADNTGELFF. The rearrangement joins TRBV12-3 or TRBV12-4 to TRBJ2-2; unclear D gene. Trimming removed 3 bases from V and 2 bases from J, with 13 bases in between. The CDR3 is 16 amino acids.

The rearrangement links TRBV2 to TRBJ2-2; the D is unclear. CDR3 length: 14 residues. V lost 1 base and J lost 4, with 7 bases in between. CDR1 and CDR2 (germline): SNHLY, FYNNEI. This CDR3 reads CASSEVGITGELFF. As DNA, the CDR3 is TGTGCCAGCAGTGAAGTGGGAATCACCGGGGAGCTGTTTTTT.

This clonotype was observed many times. This rearrangement joins TRBV9 to TRBJ1-2, with a weak D call TRBD1 (5 bases). This CDR3 spans 14 amino acids. Germline CDR1 reads SGDLS; CDR2 reads YYNGEE. V shed 4 bases and J shed 3 bases, with 13 bases lying between them. CDR3 sequence (DNA): TGTGCCAGCAGCCCCGGCGGAGGGGACTATGGCTACACCTTC. This translates into CASSPGGGDYGYTF.

This clonotype showed up many times. This sequence joins TRBV12-3 or TRBV12-4 and TRBJ2-7; maybe TRBD1 (6 bases). Between the trimmed V and J ends, which lost 6 bases and 1 base, there was a span of 16 bases. The CDR3 has 15 amino acids. CDR3: CASRTSGTRSYEQYF. For the CDR3, the DNA is TGTGCCAGCAGGACCTCCGGGACACGGTCCTACGAGCAGTACTTC.

The rearrangement uses TRBV24-1 and TRBJ1-2, with 7 bases aligning to TRBD1. The length of the CDR3 is 14 residues. The J segment lost 8 bases and the V segment lost 4 bases, leaving 9 bases of the junction unmatched. Germline assignment: CDR1 KGHDR and CDR2 SFDVKD. The CDR3 sequence is CATSDWDSPSGYTF. The DNA for the CDR3 is TGTGCCACCAGTGACTGGGACAGCCCTTCGGGCTACACCTTC.

Regarding this clonotype: A clone one base away is much larger, so this may be a read error. The chain recombines TRBV7-2 with TRBJ2-5; D ambiguous. This CDR3 contains 13 residues. Germline CDR1 reads SGHTA; CDR2 reads FQGNSA. CDR3 DNA: TGTGCCAGCAGCTTACACGGGCGAGAGACCCCGTACTTC. The encoded protein is CASSLHGRETPYF.

This clonotype has at least ten counts. The chain carries TRBV19 and TRBJ1-2; D possibly corresponds to TRBD1 (5 bases). CDR3 length: 14 residues. Germline V gives CDR1 LNHDA, CDR2 SQIVND (reference sequence). The ends were cut back, 6 bases at V and 2 bases at J, with 13 bases in the middle. CDR3 nucleotide sequence: TGTGCCAGTAGCGCCGGGACTACCAACTATGGCTACACCTTC. Its protein product is CASSAGTTNYGYTF.

Ten or more counts support this clonotype. J is TRBJ1-5 and V is TRBV3-1; D perhaps matches TRBD1 (6 bases). Looked up from germline, CDR1 is LGHDT and CDR2 is YNNKEL (reference sequence). CDR3 length: 15 residues. The germline V and J ends were trimmed by 0 bases and 2 bases, with 8 bases remaining between them. CDR3 bases: TGTGCCAGCAGCCAAGACGGGGGCCGCAATCAGCCCCAGCATTTT. Translation gives CASSQDGGRNQPQHF.

This clonotype was picked up many times. V is TRBV19 and J is TRBJ2-7, with 9 bases fitting TRBD1. The CDR3 is 14 amino acids. The germline V gene has CDR1 LNHDA and CDR2 SQIVND (reference sequence). V dropped 2 bases and J dropped 4; count of bases not matched to a gene: 3. CDR3 DNA sequence: TGTGCCAGTAGTATAAAGGACAGGGGATACGAGCAGTACTTC. Protein: CASSIKDRGYEQYF.

This clonotype was seen many times. The chain recombines TRBV28 with TRBJ2-7; unclear D gene. Germline V gene lookup returns CDR1 MDHEN and CDR2 SYDVKM. The CDR3 spans 13 residues. Trimming cost V 3 bases and J 6 bases, with 12 bases left between them. In nucleotides, the CDR3 is TGTGCCAGCAGTTTGTGGACGGCCCCCGAGCAGTACTTC. It is translated as CASSLWTAPEQYF.

CDR3 sequence reads: CAIKSGGASGRYEQYF. Here the CDR3 DNA reads TGTGCCATCAAATCTGGGGGGGCTAGCGGAAGATACGAGCAGTACTTC. The chain has TRBV10-3 and TRBJ2-7, with a weak D call TRBD2 (7 bases). Germline V CDR1 and CDR2: ENHRY, SYGVKD. Trimming left V 7 bases short and J 4 bases short, with 23 bases between. The CDR3 is 16 amino acids.

The chain couples TRBV6-2 or TRBV6-3 to TRBJ2-6, with D perhaps matching TRBD1 (6 bases). Trimming took off 2 bases at V and 1 base at J, with 18 bases between the two ends. Germline V gene data show CDR1 as MNHEY and CDR2 as SVGEGT. The CDR3 length is 19 residues. This CDR3 is CASSYAVTGLSSGANVLTF. Written as DNA, the CDR3 is TGTGCCAGCAGTTACGCCGTGACAGGCCTTTCTTCTGGGGCCAACGTCCTGACTTTC.

The genes are TRBV27 and TRBJ2-7; 7 bases fit TRBD1. With 7 bases clipped from V and 3 bases from J, the junction kept 12 bases outside the gene matches. CDR1 is MNHEY, CDR2 SMNVEV, per germline (reference sequence). The CDR3 spans 15 residues. In DNA, the CDR3 is TGTGCCAGCACCAATTCCGGGACAGCGATCTACGAGCAGTACTTC. It yields the protein CASTNSGTAIYEQYF.

This clonotype was observed at least ten times. This rearrangement joins TRBV6-1 to TRBJ1-2; D not resolved. The CDR3 runs to 16 residues. CDR1 MNHNS and CDR2 SASEGT come from the germline V gene. Trimming stripped 2 bases from V and 4 bases from J, with 17 bases between. The CDR3 DNA is TGTGCCAGCAGTGAATTCCCGGGAAGAACTGCCTATGGCTACACCTTC. Amino acids: CASSEFPGRTAYGYTF.

This clonotype came up many times. The chain combines TRBV29-1 with TRBJ1-2; D not certain. The V end was cut by 3 bases, the J end by 1 base, with 6 bases between. Germline CDR1 reads SQVTM; CDR2 reads ANQGSEA. The CDR3 extends over 12 amino acids. The CDR3 DNA is TGCAGCGTTGATGGCCGTAACTATGGCTACACCTTC. This gives the protein CSVDGRNYGYTF.

The chain joins TRBV4-2 to TRBJ2-2; TRBD2 aligns across 9 bases. Germline V lookup: CDR1 LGHNA, CDR2 YNFKEQ. This CDR3 is built from 16 residues. The J segment lost 5 bases and the V segment lost 1 base, leaving 5 bases of the junction unmatched. CDR3 DNA sequence: TGTGCCAGCAGCCAAGTAGCGGGAGCGGAGACCGGGGAGCTGTTTTTT. Residues: CASSQVAGAETGELFF.

This clonotype was counted ten times or more. One end of the junction fails to match germline, which may point to a read error. This chain links TRBV29-1 with TRBJ2-5; tentatively, D is TRBD1 (5 bases). This CDR3 is 14 amino acids long. Germline-derived CDR1 and CDR2 are SQVTM and ANQGSEA. CDR3 loop: CSVDGYGQGETQYF. The CDR3 DNA reads TGCAGCGTTGATGGTTATGGGCAGGGCGAGACTCAGTACTTC.

This clonotype was seen ten or more times. The chain recombines TRBV10-3 with TRBJ2-5, with 13 nucleotides matching TRBD2. This CDR3 has 16 residues. After removal of 6 bases from V and 5 bases from J, the junction contained 9 bases not matched to a gene. Per germline, CDR1 ENHRY and CDR2 SYGVKD. CDR3 residues: CAIRAGLAGDWETQYF. CDR3 in DNA: TGTGCCATCAGGGCCGGACTAGCGGGAGATTGGGAGACCCAGTACTTC.

This clonotype was found many times. The chain combines TRBV12-3 or TRBV12-4 with TRBJ1-2; the D gene is possibly TRBD1 (6 bases). V lost 7 bases to trimming and J lost 4 bases, with 13 bases between them. CDR3 size: 13 residues. CDR3 in amino acids: CASNGIRGYGYTF. CDR3 sequence (DNA): TGTGCCAGCAACGGCATCAGGGGCTATGGCTACACCTTC.

This clonotype was seen at least ten times. This rearrangement joins TRBV24-1 to TRBJ2-7; D is possibly TRBD1 (5 bases). This CDR3 is built from 14 residues. Trimming took off 4 bases at V and 6 bases at J, with 15 bases between the two ends. Per germline, CDR1 KGHDR and CDR2 SFDVKD. CDR3 nucleotide sequence: TGTGCCACCAGTGAAGGGGAAGTCCTCTCCGAGCAGTACTTC. This translates into CATSEGEVLSEQYF.

V is TRBV12-3 or TRBV12-4 and J is TRBJ2-5; D gene uncertain. V shed 5 bases and J shed 4 bases, with 8 bases lying between them. CDR3 length equals 12 residues. In nucleotides, the CDR3 is TGTGCCAGCAGTGCACGAGCAGAGACCCAGTACTTC. Its protein product is CASSARAETQYF.

The chain uses TRBV6-2 or TRBV6-3 and TRBJ1-2; the D is unclear. V dropped 1 base and J dropped 4 bases, with 16 bases sitting between them. Germline CDR1 reads MNHEY; CDR2 reads SVGEGT. The CDR3 loop spans 16 amino acids. CDR3 protein: CASSYFVSQVTYGYTF. The CDR3 nucleotides are TGTGCCAGCAGTTACTTTGTGTCTCAGGTTACCTATGGCTACACCTTC.

This clonotype came up a few times. The chain joins TRBV3-1 to TRBJ1-3; no clear D gene. Germline CDR1 reads LGHDT; CDR2 reads YNNKEL (reference sequence). V was pared by 3 bases and J by 0 bases, with 18 bases between. The CDR3 covers 18 residues. CDR3 DNA: TGTGCCAGCAGCCAGGCCGCAACGTTATACATCTCTGGAAACACCATATATTTT. This sequence encodes CASSQAATLYISGNTIYF.

In this sample, this clonotype turned up many times. The chain employs TRBV5-1 and TRBJ2-7; D not certain. V was shortened by 4 bases and J by 0 bases, with 8 bases between the two germline ends. Germline assignment: CDR1 SGHRS and CDR2 YFSETQ. The CDR3 extends over 13 amino acids. CDR3 nucleotides: TGCGCCAGCAGCCGCGCGTCCTCCTACGAGCAGTACTTC. It codes for CASSRASSYEQYF.

This clonotype has at least ten counts. The chain recombines TRBV5-1 with TRBJ2-7, with D hard to call. Trimming cost V 4 bases and J 5 bases, with 13 bases left between them. The CDR3 length is 13 residues. CDR1 and CDR2 from the germline V gene are SGHRS and YFSETQ. CDR3 coding DNA: TGCGCCAGCAGCCTACCGGGTCCAAACGAGCAGTACTTC. It is translated as CASSLPGPNEQYF.

The chain has TRBV12-5 and TRBJ1-5, with D maybe TRBD1 (6 bases). The CDR3 is made up of 13 amino acids. Trimming pared 6 bases from V and 7 bases from J, leaving 13 bases between. The germline V gene encodes CDR1 LGHNT and CDR2 FRNRAP. The CDR3, as DNA: TGTGCTAGTGGATGGACAGAAGGGCAGCCCCAGCATTTT. It is translated as CASGWTEGQPQHF.

This clonotype occurred many times. Here the CDR3 DNA reads TGTGCCAGCAGTCCCCTGAGGGGCGGGATGACCTACGAGCAGTACTTC. Residues: CASSPLRGGMTYEQYF. This chain links TRBV12-3 or TRBV12-4 with TRBJ2-7; tentative D call: TRBD2 (6 bases). Trimming cost V 5 bases and J 2 bases, with 19 bases left between them. The length of the CDR3 is 16 residues.